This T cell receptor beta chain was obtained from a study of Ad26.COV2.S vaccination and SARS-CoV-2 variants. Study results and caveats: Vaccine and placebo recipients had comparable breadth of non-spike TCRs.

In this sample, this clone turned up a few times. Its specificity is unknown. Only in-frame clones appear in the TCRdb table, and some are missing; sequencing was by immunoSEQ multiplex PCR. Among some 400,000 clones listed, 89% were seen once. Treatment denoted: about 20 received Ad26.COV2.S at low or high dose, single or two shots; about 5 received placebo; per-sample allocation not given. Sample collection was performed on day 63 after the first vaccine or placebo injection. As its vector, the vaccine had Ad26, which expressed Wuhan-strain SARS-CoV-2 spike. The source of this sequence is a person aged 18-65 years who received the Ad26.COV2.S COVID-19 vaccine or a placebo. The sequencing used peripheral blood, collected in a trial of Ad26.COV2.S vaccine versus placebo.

CDR3 nucleotides: TGTGCCAGCAGTCCTACTAGCGTCGGGGATGAGCAGTTCTTC. This sequence encodes CASSPTSVGDEQFF. The V gene is TRBV28, the J gene TRBJ2-1; 7 bases align to TRBD2. The V and J ends lost 5 bases and 8 bases, in that order; junction bases with no gene match: 9. The CDR3 length is 14 residues. CDR1 is MDHEN and CDR2 is SYDVKM in the germline V gene.